This is a list of T cell receptor beta chains from one sample in a study of CXCR3-negative and CXCR3-positive naive CD8 T cells. Using the 5' RACE reads, TCRdb records one entry per CDR3 protein without DNA. The table for this sample gives nearly 110,000 distinct CDR3 sequences. The sample taken for sequencing was naive CXCR3+ CD8+ T cells from blood. All receptors come from a human donor in good health. Some clones in this sample may be carry-over from other donors' samples. The CDR3 runs from the conserved cysteine through the conserved F or W.

CDR3 protein	CDR3 length	V gene	J gene
CASRPTGETEAFF	13	TRBV7-9	TRBJ1-1
CASSYSGGGSDYGYTF	16	TRBV6-5	TRBJ1-2
CASSALRGGNTEAFF	15	TRBV6-1	TRBJ1-1
CASSSKVGGPVDTQYF	16	TRBV7-9	TRBJ2-3
CASSFLRETEAFF	13	TRBV27	TRBJ1-1
CASSSSRGLEKLFF	14	TRBV28	TRBJ1-4
CASSLASDFTGELFF	15	TRBV7-9	TRBJ2-2
CATRLNLAPRADTQYF	16	TRBV15	TRBJ2-3
CASSLTGVKTEAFF	14	TRBV14	TRBJ1-1
CASSAAGGYEQYF	13	TRBV7-3	TRBJ2-7
CSVEASEGEQYF	12	TRBV29-1	TRBJ2-7
CSVDSRTGKETQYF	14	TRBV29-1	TRBJ2-5
CASSPSGDTEAFF	13	TRBV7-9	TRBJ1-1
CSVDGTGGADTQYF	14	TRBV29-1	TRBJ2-3
CSARVGFEQFF	11	TRBV20-1	TRBJ2-1
CASSAEGIAGLFDEQFF	17	TRBV9	TRBJ2-1
CASSTDPSYTDTQYF	15	TRBV5-4	TRBJ2-3
CASSYEGLAGGPVREQYF	18	TRBV6-2/TRBV6-3	TRBJ2-7
CASRSGLAGGGANVLTF	17	TRBV7-9	TRBJ2-6
CASSRNQETQYF	12	TRBV11-2	TRBJ2-5
CAISESIRSGQGKGNEAFF	19	TRBV10-3	TRBJ1-1
CSAIVAGDSTDTQYF	15	TRBV20-1	TRBJ2-3
CASSRTPRSTDTQYF	15	TRBV4-1	TRBJ2-3
CASSLAGGAGTDTQYF	16	TRBV7-6	TRBJ2-3
CATFGQGVMNEQFF	14	TRBV19	TRBJ2-1
CSALDRGNYGYTF	13	TRBV20-1	TRBJ1-2
CASSLKTASPLHF	13	TRBV28	TRBJ1-6
CATKRRGQGWSPLHF	15	TRBV28	TRBJ1-6
CSGRLAGDETQYF	13	TRBV29-1	TRBJ2-5
CASSLIRGTDTQYF	14	TRBV5-6	TRBJ2-3
CASSKLLRPQETQYF	15	TRBV21-1	TRBJ2-5
CSVRVEANYGYTF	13	TRBV29-1	TRBJ1-2
CASSSGPRDTQYF	13	TRBV11-3	TRBJ2-3
CASSPRDWSEAFF	13	TRBV5-4	TRBJ1-1
CASSPDRGLYNEQFF	15	TRBV3-1	TRBJ2-1
CASSRGLVNTGELFF	15	TRBV4-2	TRBJ2-2
CASSKDETQYF	11	TRBV7-9	TRBJ2-5
CASSYPRNEQFF	12	TRBV11-3	TRBJ2-1
CASSQGTGPYNEQFF	15	TRBV7-9	TRBJ2-1
CASSLVQDYEQYF	13	TRBV7-9	TRBJ2-7
CASTPLSSSTDTQYF	15	TRBV4-1	TRBJ2-3
CASSGGGIEQYF	12	TRBV5-4	TRBJ2-7
CASSLSWGREAEQYF	15	TRBV5-1	TRBJ2-7
CASSQGTATYAYEQYF	16	TRBV7-6	TRBJ2-7
CASSLAWILAGGTNYNEQFF	20	TRBV7-9	TRBJ2-1
CASSLRLAGVEQYF	14	TRBV28	TRBJ2-7
CSARELGVNTEAFF	14	TRBV20-1	TRBJ1-1
CSARDLFGAVSTDTQYF	17	TRBV20-1	TRBJ2-3
CASSQGHMNTEAFF	14	TRBV7-9	TRBJ1-1